The 18 T cell receptor beta chains listed next were all sequenced from one sample in a study of CD8+ T cells in alopecia areata. cDNA prepared by RNA extraction and subsequent reverse transcription served as the template for sequencing. The assay was immunoSEQ multiplex PCR, and TCRdb's table has in-frame clones only and misses some. This table holds about 130,000 clones, around 50% found once. The material sequenced was CD4+ T cells sorted from blood, taken at week 0. The receptors were sampled from a human donor with alopecia areata.

A few counts support this clone. V usage is TRBV4-3 and J usage is TRBJ1-3; a possible D gene is TRBD1 (6 bases). Germline loops: CDR1 LGHNA, CDR2 YSLEER. The CDR3 loop spans 16 amino acids. Trimming removed 0 bases at V and 2 bases at J, with 11 bases between. CDR3 residues: CASSQDYRDTGNTIYF. The CDR3 nucleotides are TGCGCCAGCAGCCAAGATTACAGGGATACTGGAAACACCATATATTTT.

This clone was seen a few times. The chain links TRBV5-1 to TRBJ2-5, with D possibly TRBD1 on 5 matching bases. This CDR3 comprises 14 residues. V lost 0 bases and J lost 5, with 11 bases in between. From germline, CDR1 is SGHRS and CDR2 YFSETQ. The CDR3 reads CASSLEGPRETQYF. The DNA of the CDR3 is TGCGCCAGCAGCTTGGAGGGGCCCAGGGAGACCCAGTACTTC.

The V gene is TRBV7-2, the J gene TRBJ1-5; D is ambiguous. With 0 bases removed from V and 5 bases from J, the gap between germline ends came to 5 bases. This CDR3 comprises 13 residues. Germline CDR1 is SGHTA and CDR2 is FQGNSA. Here the CDR3 reads CASSLAYDQPQHF. CDR3 DNA: TGTGCCAGCAGCTTAGCGTACGATCAGCCCCAGCATTTT.

This chain connects TRBV5-4 to TRBJ1-1; possible D gene TRBD1, 5 bases. V was cut by 0 bases and J by 4 bases, with 13 bases left in between. Germline V lookup: CDR1 SGHNT, CDR2 YYREEE (reference sequence). This CDR3 contains 15 residues. CDR3 DNA sequence: TGTGCCAGCAGCTTGGCCCCAGGAAGGGGCACTGAAGCTTTCTTT. Translating gives CASSLAPGRGTEAFF.

The J gene is TRBJ2-5, the V gene TRBV5-1; no definite D call. Germline V CDR1 and CDR2: SGHRS, YFSETQ. The V and J ends lost 2 bases and 5 bases respectively, with 10 bases between them. There are 13 residues in the CDR3. The CDR3 DNA follows: TGCGCCAGCAGCTTCGGAGCCCAGGAGACCCAGTACTTC. Its protein product is CASSFGAQETQYF. The full variable domain, in which reference TRBV5-1 and TRBJ2-5 provide the parts outside the CDR3, is KAGVTQTPRYLIKTRGQQVTLSCSPISGHRSVSWYQQTPGQGLQFLFEYFSETQRNKGNFPGRFSGRQFSNSRSEMNVSTLELGDSALYLCASSFGAQETQYFGPGTRLLVL.

V gene TRBV7-7 combines with J gene TRBJ2-3; 7 positions match TRBD2. Germline CDR1 and CDR2: SSHAT and FNYEAQ (reference sequence). The CDR3 has 13 residues. J gave up 6 bases and V 3 bases, and 3 bases lay outside the gene matches. CDR3 in DNA: TGTGCCAGCAGCTTTAGGGAGGGGGATACGCAGTATTTT. It translates to CASSFREGDTQYF. Complete variable domain (other parts from reference TRBV7-7 and TRBJ2-3): GAGVSQSPRYKVTKRGQDVTLRCDPISSHATLYWYQQALGQGPEFLTYFNYEAQPDKSGLPSDRFSAERPEGSISTLTIQRTEQRDSAMYRCASSFREGDTQYFGPGTRLTVL.

Concerning this clone itself: The identical CDR3 is also encoded by other nucleotide sequences in the sample. V and J are TRBV7-2 and TRBJ1-4; the D gene is possibly TRBD1 (6 bases). Germline loops: CDR1 SGHTA, CDR2 FQGNSA. V was pared by 5 bases and J by 8 bases, with 15 bases between. The CDR3 has 14 amino acids. Written as DNA, the CDR3 is TGTGCCAGCAGCCTAAGGTTCAGGGGAGAAAAACTGTTTTTT. This encodes CASSLRFRGEKLFF.

This chain links TRBV5-6 with TRBJ1-5; D unclear. The CDR3 covers 13 residues. Germline values: CDR1 SGHDT, CDR2 YYEEEE. Deletions cut 0 bases from V and 0 bases from J, with 1 base between. CDR3 DNA: TGTGCCAGCAGCTTGGGTAGCAATCAGCCCCAGCATTTT. Its translation is CASSLGSNQPQHF. Full variable domain (rest looked up from reference TRBV5-6 and TRBJ1-5): DAGVTQSPTHLIKTRGQQVTLRCSPKSGHDTVSWYQQALGQGPQFIFQYYEEEERQRGNFPDRFSGHQFPNYSSELNVNALLLGDSALYLCASSLGSNQPQHFGDGTRLSIL.

This clone was counted a few times. The rearrangement joins TRBV23-1 to TRBJ2-5, with 11 bases lining up with TRBD1. TRBV23-1 falls under the ORF class, with uncertain function. V dropped 3 bases and J dropped 5; count of bases not matched to a gene: 11. The CDR3 totals 17 residues. This chain's CDR3 is CASSHLRTGGRSETQYF. CDR3 bases: TGCGCCAGCAGTCATCTCAGGACAGGGGGCCGGTCGGAGACCCAGTACTTC.

V gene TRBV27 combines with J gene TRBJ2-7, with 7 positions matching TRBD1. Germline V gives CDR1 MNHEY, CDR2 SMNVEV (reference sequence). This CDR3 contains 14 residues. V lost 3 bases to trimming and J lost 1 base; unmatched junction nucleotides: 3. CDR3 bases: TGTGCCAGCAGTTTCAGCAGGGGGTCCTACGAGCAGTACTTC. It translates to CASSFSRGSYEQYF.

This chain uses TRBV27 with TRBJ2-1; D gene ambiguous. This CDR3 contains 13 residues. Trimming left V 6 bases short and J 11 bases short, with 17 bases between. Germline CDR1 MNHEY, CDR2 SMNVEV (reference sequence). CDR3 in DNA: TGTGCCAGCAGGCCAGGACGGCATGGGAAGCAGTTCTTC. Amino acids: CASRPGRHGKQFF.

This chain uses TRBV9 with TRBJ2-5; no definite D call. Trimming pared 0 bases from V and 2 bases from J, leaving 8 bases between. This CDR3 comprises 14 residues. Germline CDR1 reads SGDLS; CDR2 reads YYNGEE. DNA for the CDR3: TGTGCCAGCAGCGTAGGGCCACTACAAGAGACCCAGTACTTC. It translates to CASSVGPLQETQYF.

This clone was seen more than once but under ten times. V gene TRBV7-8 combines with J gene TRBJ1-2, with TRBD1 identical over 10 bases. The CDR3 runs 14 residues. Germline lookup yields CDR1 SGHVS and CDR2 FQNEAQ. The junction had 2 bases not matched to a gene; V was cut back by 4 bases and J by 3 bases. The CDR3 bases are TGTGCCAGCAGCTCTGGGACAGGGGACTATGGCTACACCTTC. Amino acids: CASSSGTGDYGYTF.

This clone has a handful of counts. This chain links TRBV9 with TRBJ2-6; TRBD1 matches 9 bases. This CDR3 comprises 16 residues. Germline assignment: CDR1 SGDLS and CDR2 YYNGEE. V trimming: 4 bases; J trimming: 4 bases; junction bases outside the gene matches: 6. CDR3 sequence reads: CASSLGQGSGANVLTF. The CDR3, as DNA: TGTGCCAGCAGCCTTGGACAGGGGTCAGGGGCCAACGTCCTGACTTTC.

The V call is TRBV2, the J call TRBJ1-5; possible D gene TRBD1, 5 bases. This CDR3 contains 14 residues. CDR1 and CDR2 from the germline V gene are SNHLY and FYNNEI. The V gene lost 4 bases and the J gene lost 4 bases, with 11 bases spanning the gap. The CDR3 coding sequence is TGTGCCAGCAGTGGGGTCAGGGTTAATCAGCCCCAGCATTTT. It translates to CASSGVRVNQPQHF.

This clone was seen more than once but under ten times. The chain combines TRBV7-2 with TRBJ2-1; the match to TRBD2 covers 9 bases. Per germline, CDR1 SGHTA and CDR2 FQGNSA. The trim removed 6 bases at V and 6 bases at J, leaving 6 bases unmatched. The CDR3 contains 14 residues. For the CDR3, the DNA is TGTGCCAGCAGGCGGGGGGGCGTAAGCAATGAGCAGTTCTTC. Its protein is CASRRGGVSNEQFF.

The CDR3 spells CASRLADTQYF. For the CDR3, the DNA is TGTGCCAGTAGGCTTGCAGATACGCAGTATTTT. J is TRBJ2-3 and V is TRBV19; D gene unclear. The CDR3 has 11 amino acids. Trimming shortened V by 6 bases and J by 4 bases, and 5 bases separated the two germline ends. Per germline, CDR1 LNHDA and CDR2 SQIVND (reference sequence).

DNA of the CDR3: TGTGCCTGGAGTGTTGGGCTAGCGGGGGGCAAGCCACCCTACAATGAGCAGTTCTTC. Translating it yields CAWSVGLAGGKPPYNEQFF. J is TRBJ2-1 and V is TRBV30; 11 bases fit TRBD2. After removal of 0 bases from V and 2 bases from J, the junction contained 12 bases not matched to a gene. There are 19 residues in the CDR3. Per the germline V gene, CDR1 is GTSNPN and CDR2 is SVGIG (reference sequence).